The T cell receptor beta chain described here comes from a study of CD8 T cells in Susac syndrome. V lost 7 bases and J lost 6, with 12 bases in between. There are 12 residues in the CDR3. Germline CDR1 MNHEY, CDR2 SMNVEV (reference sequence). Stable or active relapsing-remitting multiple sclerosis, untreated and meeting revised McDonald criteria, defined the controls. RNA, at roughly 0.45 to 1 ug, was reverse transcribed with random hexamers. Coverage of TCR beta CDR3 amplification by immunoSEQ multiplex PCR extended to 54 Vbeta and 13 Jbeta. TCRdb ran MiXCR on the immunoSEQ multiplex PCR reads and lists one entry per CDR3 protein. The table includes some 70,000 distinct CDR3 sequences, over 85% detected once.

The sample comprised CD8+ T cells from PBMCs. The chain recombines TRBV27 with TRBJ1-1; no clear D gene. The sequence derives from a human donor with multiple sclerosis. The CDR3 sequence: CASKGDGAEAFF. The CDR3 DNA reads TGTGCCAGCAAGGGTGATGGGGCTGAAGCTTTCTTT.